Below are 27 T cell receptor beta chains sequenced from a single sample in a study of T cell clonality in common variable immunodeficiency (dated by TCRdb to between 2015 and 2017). The library was obtained by the immunoSEQ multiplex PCR assay. This is the immuneACCESS table as TCRdb keeps it, with only in-frame sequences that have V and J called. A part of the clones is gone; compared with another copy, unresolved V genes explain less than half, and the rest is unexplained. The sample comprises 80,000 or so clones, and every one was counted more than once. The top ten clonotypes cover 0.8% of the sample. Sequencing used peripheral blood mononuclear cells. These receptors were taken from a person aged 18-70 years in good health.

This clone was detected many times. The junction and the germline gene differ at one end; a read error may be behind it. With the read ending 3 residues before the CDR3 end, the germline J gene is used to fill in that end. The chain recombines TRBV4-2 with TRBJ2-3; tentative D call: TRBD1 (5 bases). Germline CDR1 LGHNA, CDR2 YNFKEQ. The CDR3 extends over 16 amino acids. This CDR3 is CASSQERDSSTDTQYF. Incomplete CDR3 DNA: TGCGCCAGCAGCCAAGAGAGAGACAGCTCCACAGATACG.

This clone was recorded many times. The CDR3 end lies 3 residues beyond the end of the read and is filled in from the germline J gene. V is TRBV20-1 and J is TRBJ2-5, with 7 positions matching TRBD1. CDR1 and CDR2 (germline): DFQATT, SNEGSKA (reference sequence). The CDR3 consists of 13 residues. Trimming cost V 6 bases and J 1 base; bases outside gene matches: 5. CDR3 bases read: TGCAGTGCGAACCGGGACAGCCAAGAGACC. Amino acids: CSANRDSQET. The full CDR3 protein reads CSANRDSQETQYF.

This clone came up many times. Sequencing ends 3 residues short of the CDR3 end; the germline J gene provides the rest. This chain uses TRBV7-3 with TRBJ2-5; 7 bases map to TRBD2. CDR1 is SGHTA, CDR2 FQGTGA, per germline. Trimming removed 4 bases from V and 4 bases from J; junction bases left unmatched: 3. The CDR3 loop spans 13 amino acids. The CDR3 loop reads CASSSIAGETQYF. CDR3 DNA (partial): TGTGCCAGCAGCTCAATAGCGGGAGAGACC.

This clone has a count of ten or more. The read terminates 3 residues before the CDR3 end, so the remaining end is supplied by the germline J gene. The chain joins TRBV20-1 to TRBJ2-1; 7 bases match TRBD2. Losses at the gene ends were 6 bases for V and 1 base for J; bases not matched to a gene: 9. This CDR3 is built from 15 residues. Germline V gene lookup returns CDR1 DFQATT and CDR2 SNEGSKA (reference sequence). CDR3 amino acids: CSARTGTTSYNEQFF. The CDR3 bases that were read are TGCAGTGCCCGAACCGGGACTACGTCCTACAATGAG.

Ten or more counts support this clone. The read stops 3 residues short of the end of the CDR3; the missing end is completed from the germline J gene. The chain links TRBV7-6 to TRBJ2-1; the match to TRBD1 covers 9 bases. Per germline, CDR1 SGHVS and CDR2 FNYEAQ. The CDR3 length is 18 residues. The V gene end was trimmed by 4 bases and the J gene end by 2 bases; junction bases not matched to a gene: 12. Here the CDR3 reads CASSSIAGTGLTYNEQFF. The DNA read from the CDR3 is TGTGCCAGCAGCTCTATAGCCGGGACAGGGTTGACCTACAATGAG.

This clone was counted at least ten times. Read sequence stops 3 residues before the CDR3 end, and the germline J gene provides the missing end. The J gene is TRBJ1-5, the V gene TRBV20-1; 7 nucleotides agree with TRBD1. Looked up from germline, CDR1 is DFQATT and CDR2 is SNEGSKA (reference sequence). The V segment lost 2 bases and the J segment 0 bases; nucleotides outside the gene matches: 13. The CDR3 runs to 18 residues. This chain's CDR3 is CSARILDRKENSNQPQHF. The CDR3 bases that were read are TGCAGTGCTAGAATTTTGGACAGGAAGGAAAATAGCAATCAGCCC.

This clone was found many times. Germline is not matched at one junction end, which may reflect a read error. The read terminates 3 residues ahead of where the CDR3 ends, so the germline J gene completes it. This chain links TRBV7-3 with TRBJ2-7, with 7 bases that match TRBD1. Germline V gene lookup returns CDR1 SGHTA and CDR2 FQGTGA. This CDR3 has 13 residues. The CDR3 loop reads CSSSSGQVYEQYF. The DNA read from the CDR3 is TGTTCCAGCAGCTCAGGACAGGTATACGAG.

This clone was counted ten times or more. The read falls 3 residues short of the CDR3 end, and the missing part is taken from the germline J gene. This chain links TRBV6-1 with TRBJ2-3; D is tentatively TRBD1 or TRBD2 (5 bases each). V dropped 4 bases and J dropped 5 bases, with 16 bases sitting between them. The CDR3 has 15 residues. The germline V gene encodes CDR1 MNHNS and CDR2 SASEGT. The sequenced CDR3 bases are TGTGCCAGCAGTGTTCAAGGGGAGTGGGGAGATACG. It specifies CASSVQGEWGDT. The CDR3 reads in full as CASSVQGEWGDTQYF.

This clone was observed many times. The CDR3 here is CASSPRTGLTEAFF. The sequenced CDR3 bases are TGTGCCAGCAGCCCCCGGACAGGTCTCACTGAA. V is TRBV7-3 and J is TRBJ1-1, with 7 positions matching TRBD1. The read is 3 residues too short to cover the CDR3 end, so that end is filled in from the germline J gene. Germline V gene lookup returns CDR1 SGHTA and CDR2 FQGTGA. The CDR3 is 14 residues long. J lost 4 bases, V lost 5 bases, and 7 bases had no gene match.

This clone was picked up many times. The read falls 3 residues short of the CDR3 end, and the missing part is taken from the germline J gene. V and J are TRBV19 and TRBJ1-5; tentative D call: TRBD1 (5 bases). Germline V gene data show CDR1 as LNHDA and CDR2 as SQIVND (reference sequence). The CDR3 contains 13 residues. V was shortened by 10 bases and J by 6 bases, with 16 bases between the two germline ends. CDR3 bases read: TGTGCCACTGCGGGGGGATTATCTCAGCCC. Encoded protein: CATAGGLSQP. The whole CDR3 is CATAGGLSQPQHF.

This clone has at least ten counts. Read sequence stops 3 residues before the CDR3 end, and the germline J gene provides the missing end. The gene calls are TRBV20-1 and TRBJ1-2; the match to TRBD1 covers 7 bases. Germline-derived CDR1 and CDR2 are DFQATT and SNEGSKA (reference sequence). Trimming took 6 bases from V and 2 from J; bases not matched to a gene: 0. The CDR3 spans 11 residues. The sequenced CDR3 bases are TGCAGTGCGACAGGGAACTATGGC. Its protein is CSATGNYG. The full CDR3 is CSATGNYGYTF.

This clone was recorded many times. The read comes to an end 3 residues before the CDR3 does, leaving the germline J gene to fill in the end. The rearrangement links TRBV9 to TRBJ2-7; 8 bases map to TRBD2. CDR1 and CDR2 (germline): SGDLS, YYNGEE. Trimming removed 0 bases from V and 3 bases from J; junction bases left unmatched: 11. CDR3 size: 17 residues. This CDR3 reads CASSVDPLAGTLYEQYF. The CDR3 DNA, read in part, is TGTGCCAGCAGCGTAGACCCTCTAGCGGGTACCCTCTACGAG.

This clone showed up many times. The sequenced fragment ends 3 residues before the CDR3 boundary, so the rest is inferred from the germline J gene. This rearrangement joins TRBV4-1 to TRBJ2-5; unclear D gene. Trimming cost V 0 bases and J 4 bases, with 6 bases left between them. Germline V gene data show CDR1 as MGHRA and CDR2 as YSYEKL. The CDR3 has 13 residues. The DNA read from the CDR3 is TGCGCCAGCAGCCAAGAATACGGAGAGACC. Its translation is CASSQEYGET. The CDR3 reads in full as CASSQEYGETQYF.

This clone was counted many times. The CDR3 end falls 3 residues outside the read, so it is completed with the germline J gene. The rearrangement joins TRBV5-4 to TRBJ2-3; the D gene is possibly TRBD1 (6 bases). The CDR3 consists of 14 residues. V was trimmed by 2 bases and J by 4 bases, leaving 11 bases between them. The germline CDR1 and CDR2 sequences are SGHNT and YYREEE (reference sequence). The CDR3 spells CASSLQGTSDTQYF. Partial CDR3 DNA: TGTGCCAGCAGCTTACAGGGTACGTCAGATACG.

There are many counts of this clone. The CDR3 end falls 3 residues outside the read, so it is completed with the germline J gene. The chain couples TRBV5-4 to TRBJ2-7; TRBD1 is a possible D gene (6 bases). Germline values: CDR1 SGHNT, CDR2 YYREEE (reference sequence). The V gene lost 4 bases and the J gene lost 1 base, with 15 bases spanning the gap. The CDR3 extends over 15 amino acids. The CDR3 here is CASSPGVVRSYEQYF. CDR3 DNA (partial): TGTGCCAGCAGCCCAGGGGTGGTTAGATCCTACGAG.

This clone was detected many times. The read finishes 3 residues shy of the CDR3 end, and the germline J gene is used to complete it. The chain employs TRBV19 and TRBJ1-4; weak D call: TRBD1 (6 bases). This CDR3 region has 14 residues. Between the trimmed V and J ends, which lost 1 base and 3 bases, there was a span of 6 bases. Germline V gene data show CDR1 as LNHDA and CDR2 as SQIVND (reference sequence). The CDR3 DNA, read in part, is TGTGCCAGTAGTATAGGGACAGCTAATGAAAAA. It is translated as CASSIGTANEK. The whole CDR3 sequence is CASSIGTANEKLFF.

This clone was observed many times. The read terminates 3 residues before the CDR3 end, so the remaining end is supplied by the germline J gene. The chain employs TRBV7-9 and TRBJ2-3, with D unclear. The CDR3 contains 15 residues. Germline lookup yields CDR1 SEHNR and CDR2 FQNEAQ (reference sequence). Trimming removed 10 bases from V and 0 bases from J, with 17 bases in between. The CDR3 here is CANAEQGSSTDTQYF. The covered CDR3 bases are TGTGCCAACGCTGAACAAGGGTCTAGCACAGATACG. Supplemented by reference TRBV7-9 and TRBJ2-3, the full variable domain reads DTGVSQNPRHKITKRGQNVTFRCDPISEHNRLYWYRQTLGQGPEFLTYFQNEAQLEKSRLLSDRFSAERPKGSFSTLEIQRTEQGDSAMYLCANAEQGSSTDTQYFGPGTRLTVL.

This clone was detected ten times or more. The sequence runs out 3 residues before the end of the CDR3; the remainder is reconstructed from the germline J gene. The chain is built from TRBV5-4 and TRBJ2-4; 14 nucleotides match TRBD2. Germline CDR1 reads SGHNT; CDR2 reads YYREEE (reference sequence). This CDR3 comprises 15 residues. CDR3 DNA, as far as it was read: TGTGCCAGCAGCTTCACCGGGACTAGCGGGAGTGGT. It specifies CASSFTGTSGSG. The CDR3 reads in full as CASSFTGTSGSGQYF.

The table lists this clone with many counts. The read falls 3 residues short of the CDR3 end, and the missing part is taken from the germline J gene. The chain recombines TRBV20-1 with TRBJ2-1; 7 bases match TRBD1. From germline, CDR1 is DFQATT and CDR2 SNEGSKA (reference sequence). The trim removed 1 base at V and 7 bases at J, leaving 10 bases unmatched. CDR3 length equals 15 residues. The CDR3 DNA, read in part, is TGCAGTGCTAGAGGGGACAGTAAACCCTGGAATGAG. Its translation: CSARGDSKPWNE. The whole CDR3 reads CSARGDSKPWNEQFF.

This clone was counted many times. Read data end 3 residues before the CDR3 end; the end is taken from the germline J gene. The gene calls are TRBV12-3 or TRBV12-4 and TRBJ2-7; D is ambiguous. CDR3 length: 14 residues. The V end was cut by 5 bases, the J end by 1 base, with 12 bases between. The CDR3 bases that were read are TGTGCCAGCAGTAGATCGACACGGTCCTACGAG. Amino acids: CASSRSTRSYE. The whole CDR3 protein reads CASSRSTRSYEQYF.

In its sample, this clone was seen many times. The read halts 3 residues ahead of the CDR3 end, with the missing end drawn from the germline J gene. V usage is TRBV9 and J usage is TRBJ1-5; D is uncertain. Germline assignment: CDR1 SGDLS and CDR2 YYNGEE. The CDR3 has 13 residues. V was cut by 0 bases and J by 7 bases, with 8 bases left in between. CDR3 sequence: CASSVGSQQPQHF. The sequenced part of the CDR3 DNA is TGTGCCAGCAGCGTAGGATCTCAGCAGCCC.

This clone turned up a few times. The read stops 3 residues short of the end of the CDR3; the missing end is completed from the germline J gene. The rearrangement links TRBV2 to TRBJ2-7; TRBD2 agrees at 12 bases. This CDR3 has 15 residues. In germline, CDR1 is SNHLY, CDR2 FYNNEI. Trimming took 4 bases from V and 4 from J; bases not matched to a gene: 5. Here the CDR3 reads CASSVLAGGTYEQYF. Incomplete CDR3 DNA: TGTGCCAGCAGTGTACTAGCGGGAGGAACGTACGAG.

This clone was detected ten times or more. The sequence runs out 3 residues before the end of the CDR3; the remainder is reconstructed from the germline J gene. The V and J genes are TRBV5-1 and TRBJ2-7; maybe TRBD2 (5 bases). The CDR3 covers 13 residues. Trimming pared 7 bases from V and 6 bases from J, leaving 17 bases between. Germline V gives CDR1 SGHRS, CDR2 YFSETQ. The sequenced CDR3 bases are TGCGCCAGCTCCGCGGGCCTAGCCACCGAG. Translated: CASSAGLATE. The CDR3 as a whole reads CASSAGLATEQYF. The whole variable domain, filled in from reference TRBV5-1 and TRBJ2-7, reads KAGVTQTPRYLIKTRGQQVTLSCSPISGHRSVSWYQQTPGQGLQFLFEYFSETQRNKGNFPGRFSGRQFSNSRSEMNVSTLELGDSALYLCASSAGLATEQYFGPGTRLTVT.

This clone has at least ten counts. The CDR3 sequence is CASSGRSGLGSEQYF. The part of the CDR3 DNA that was read is TGTGCCAGCAGTGGTCGCTCGGGACTCGGGAGCGAG. The V call is TRBV6-1, the J call TRBJ2-7; tentative D call: TRBD2 (6 bases). The DNA ends 3 residues before the CDR3 does, and the rest of the CDR3 is filled in from the germline J gene. This CDR3 is built from 15 residues. The germline V gene has CDR1 MNHNS and CDR2 SASEGT. Deletions cut 4 bases from V and 6 bases from J, with 19 bases between.

This clone has at least ten counts. The read halts 3 residues ahead of the CDR3 end, with the missing end drawn from the germline J gene. J is TRBJ2-1 and V is TRBV20-1; 9 bases agree with TRBD2. The CDR3 is 15 residues long. After removal of 3 bases from V and 5 bases from J, the junction contained 8 bases not matched to a gene. Germline V gene data show CDR1 as DFQATT and CDR2 as SNEGSKA (reference sequence). The part of the CDR3 DNA that was read is TGCAGTGCTAGCCTCCCTAGCGGGACCCACAATGAG. The encoded protein is CSASLPSGTHNE. The full CDR3 reads CSASLPSGTHNEQFF.

This clone was seen repeatedly, ten times or more. The read terminates 3 residues ahead of where the CDR3 ends, so the germline J gene completes it. This rearrangement joins TRBV19 to TRBJ1-6, with TRBD1 as a possible D gene (6 bases). The CDR3 totals 17 residues. The germline gives CDR1 LNHDA, CDR2 SQIVND (reference sequence). Trimming took 1 base from V and 7 from J, leaving 17 bases between them. Partial CDR3 DNA: TGTGCCAGTAGTATAGGGCTTGGACAGATTGGAAATTCACCC. Its protein is CASSIGLGQIGNSP. The full-length CDR3 reads as CASSIGLGQIGNSPLHF. Together with reference TRBV19 and TRBJ1-6, the CDR3 gives the full variable domain: DGGITQSPKYLFRKEGQNVTLSCEQNLNHDAMYWYRQDPGQGLRLIYYSQIVNDFQKGDIAEGYSVSREKKESFPLTVTSAQKNPTAFYLCASSIGLGQIGNSPLHFGNGTRLTVT.

This clone appeared many times. The read is 3 residues too short to cover the CDR3 end, so that end is filled in from the germline J gene. This rearrangement joins TRBV7-2 to TRBJ2-7; 9 positions agree with TRBD2. This CDR3 has 14 amino acids. After removal of 0 bases from V and 6 bases from J, the junction contained 3 bases not matched to a gene. Germline assignment: CDR1 SGHTA and CDR2 FQGNSA. CDR3 DNA (partial): TGTGCCAGCAGCTTAGCTAGCGGGAGACGCGAG. As protein: CASSLASGRRE. The full-length CDR3 reads as CASSLASGRREQYF.